One T cell receptor (beta chain) is described in this entry. This clone was seen more than once but under ten times. Its antigen remains unidentified. One base away there is no much larger clone; base qualities are not given. Each collaborating institution followed its own protocols to collect whole blood in K2EDTA tubes. For TCRbeta analysis, collaborator samples were shipped as frozen whole blood, as isolated PBMCs, or as DNA extracted from either sample type. TCRbeta CDR3 regions were amplified from genomic DNA using the immunoSEQ Assay, a bias-controlled multiplex PCR. In the authors' own workflow: The number of nucleated cells in each sample was estimated by amplification of reference gene primers within the assay. To quantify the absolute abundance of each unique TCRbeta CDR3 rearrangement, sequence reads were collapsed and filtered. For each sample, productive Simpson clonality was calculated by taking the square root of Simpson's diversity index across productive rearrangements. TCRdb carries this immuneACCESS record with in-frame sequences only. Its versions omit some clonotypes, under half of them owing to an unresolved V gene in the studies checked, with the rest unexplained. That table gives V, J and clone size, and the DNA gave D and trimming. This sample holds 90,000 to 130,000 clones; about 90% were observed only once. 2% to 3% of the sample lies in the top ten.

This specimen belongs to a study of blood T cell repertoires in COVID-19 (TCRdb year 2020). For context, the study as a whole: Samples from collaborators originated in the United States, Italy and Spain and spanned both the acute and convalescent phases of COVID-19. The prospective study material was composed of cDNA or gDNA derived from T cells, B-cell-depleted T cells, or PBMCs. Where available, HLA class I and class II types were obtained from metadata supplied by the sample provider rather than from assay-based typing. Samples came from the ongoing ImmuneRACE study (first 160 participants) plus 1,254 subjects from 6 global collaborators. The sample metadata nearly always contained a de-identified subject ID, COVID-19 status, age in years and sex. The repertoires were released in a freely available public database intended as a resource for research on the immune response to SARS-CoV-2. Deeply sampled blood TCRbeta repertoires from subjects exposed to, actively infected with, or recovered from COVID-19 were included in the dataset. What the study reported, not specific to this receptor: The amount of clinical and demographic metadata varied by source and participant and was provided uncurated.

The trim is 10 bases for V and 2 bases for J, with a gap of 20 bases between the germline ends. The CDR3 sequence holds 15 residues, the cysteine and phenylalanine included. Solely the CDR3 DNA is kept, with 45 bases framed from the first base. CDR1 MGHDK and CDR2 SYGVNS were looked up in the germline V gene. This clonotype originated in a human donor in a cohort sampled during active COVID-19. The chain is encoded by TRBV25-1 joined to TRBJ1-2; no D gene can be assigned with confidence. Sequencing was carried out using peripheral blood. The DNA is as follows: TGTGCCACCTCTCCCACCGACAAGGTGAACTATGGCTACACCTTC. It codes for CATSPTDKVNYGYTF.